The 8 T cell receptor beta chains presented below share a single source sample, sequenced in a study of shared clonotypes between healthy human individuals. TCRdb's copy holds only in-frame clones and misses some; the assay was immunoSEQ multiplex PCR. The data contain around 500,000 clones, around 80% of them singletons. The source material was PBMCs. The receptors stem from a woman aged 35 to 49 in good health. Some clones in this sample may be carry-over from other donors' samples.

This chain joins TRBV10-1 and TRBJ2-7; D is perhaps TRBD1 (6 bases). Germline V gene data show CDR1 as WNHNN and CDR2 as SYGVQD (reference sequence). V gave up 6 bases and J gave up 6 bases, with 21 bases separating them. This CDR3 is 15 amino acids long. CDR3 sequence (DNA): TGCGCCAGCAGGAAACAGGGCCCCCTAATATCCGAGCAGTACTTC. Amino acid sequence: CASRKQGPLISEQYF.

This clone was observed a handful of times. The chain links TRBV9 to TRBJ2-7, with D unresolved. Germline assignment: CDR1 SGDLS and CDR2 YYNGEE. CDR3 size: 15 residues. Trimming cost V 0 bases and J 0 bases, with 10 bases left between them. In nucleotides, the CDR3 is TGTGCCAGCAGCGTAGCGGTCGAGAGCTCCTACGAGCAGTACTTC. This translates into CASSVAVESSYEQYF.

The rearrangement joins TRBV28 to TRBJ2-5, with a possible D match to TRBD2 (6 bases). Germline V gives CDR1 MDHEN, CDR2 SYDVKM. V lost 2 bases and J 5 bases, leaving 12 bases between the germline ends. This CDR3 comprises 14 residues. The CDR3 region is CASSLAGTGETQYF. CDR3 sequence (DNA): TGTGCCAGCAGTTTAGCGGGAACGGGCGAGACCCAGTACTTC.

The chain carries TRBV28 and TRBJ1-5, with TRBD1 identical over 11 bases. V lost 5 bases to trimming and J lost 3 bases; unmatched junction nucleotides: 9. Per the germline V gene, CDR1 is MDHEN and CDR2 is SYDVKM. This CDR3 comprises 17 residues. The CDR3 DNA reads TGTGCCAGCAGTCCCCCGGGACAGGGGGGAGTCAATCAGCCCCAGCATTTT. Protein product: CASSPPGQGGVNQPQHF. Drawing the rest from reference TRBV28 and TRBJ1-5, the complete variable domain is DVKVTQSSRYLVKRTGEKVFLECVQDMDHENMFWYRQDPGLGLRLIYFSYDVKMKEKGDIPEGYSVSREKKERFSLILESASTNQTSMYLCASSPPGQGGVNQPQHFGDGTRLSIL.

V usage is TRBV7-9 and J usage is TRBJ1-2, with D possibly matching TRBD1 (6 bases). Looked up from germline, CDR1 is SEHNR and CDR2 is FQNEAQ (reference sequence). The CDR3 runs to 16 residues. V was pared by 2 bases and J by 1 base, with 14 bases between. CDR3 amino acids: CASSLPGVRYNYGYTF. The CDR3 region has the DNA TGTGCCAGCAGCTTACCAGGGGTCCGGTATAACTATGGCTACACCTTC.

V gene TRBV4-1 combines with J gene TRBJ2-1; D is undetermined. Germline V gene data show CDR1 as MGHRA and CDR2 as YSYEKL. Trimming shortened V by 1 base and J by 3 bases, and 4 bases separated the two germline ends. The CDR3 spans 13 residues. The CDR3 bases are TGCGCCAGCAGCCAAGCGTTCTACAATGAGCAGTTCTTC. Translating gives CASSQAFYNEQFF.

The chain joins TRBV14 to TRBJ2-7, with TRBD1 matching 11 bases. V lost 4 bases and J lost 3; bases outside the gene matches: 5. The CDR3 loop spans 15 amino acids. Per the germline V gene, CDR1 is SGHDN and CDR2 is FVKESK. DNA for the CDR3: TGTGCCAGCAGCCGCGGACAGGGGGCGAGCTACGAGCAGTACTTC. Protein sequence: CASSRGQGASYEQYF. Full variable domain (outside the CDR3, taken from reference TRBV14 and TRBJ2-7): EAGVTQFPSHSVIEKGQTVTLRCDPISGHDNLYWYRRVMGKEIKFLLHFVKESKQDESGMPNNRFLAERTGGTYSTLKVQPAELEDSGVYFCASSRGQGASYEQYFGPGTRLTVT.

The CDR3 here is CAISERERNNSPLHF. The CDR3 DNA sequence: TGTGCCATCAGTGAAAGGGAGAGGAATAATTCACCCCTCCACTTT. V and J are TRBV10-3 and TRBJ1-6; D is unresolved. The V gene lost 3 bases and the J gene lost 5 bases, with 11 bases spanning the gap. The CDR3 is 15 residues long. CDR1 and CDR2 from the germline V gene are ENHRY and SYGVKD.